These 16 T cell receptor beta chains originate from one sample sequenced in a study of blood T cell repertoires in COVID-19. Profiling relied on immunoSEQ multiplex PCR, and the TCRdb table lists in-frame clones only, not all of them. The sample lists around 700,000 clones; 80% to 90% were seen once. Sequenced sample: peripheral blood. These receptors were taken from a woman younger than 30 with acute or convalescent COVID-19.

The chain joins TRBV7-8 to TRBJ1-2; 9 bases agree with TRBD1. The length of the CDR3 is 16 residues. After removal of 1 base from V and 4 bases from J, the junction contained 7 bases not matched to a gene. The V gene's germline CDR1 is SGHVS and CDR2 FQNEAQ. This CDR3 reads CASSLEGTGLSYGYTF. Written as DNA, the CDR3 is TGTGCCAGCAGCTTAGAAGGGACAGGGCTCTCCTATGGCTACACCTTC.

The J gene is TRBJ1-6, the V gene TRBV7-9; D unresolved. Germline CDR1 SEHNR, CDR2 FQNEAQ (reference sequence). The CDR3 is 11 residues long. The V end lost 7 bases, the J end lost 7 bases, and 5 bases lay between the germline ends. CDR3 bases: TGTGCCAGCACCGCGAATTCACCCCTCCACTTT. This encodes CASTANSPLHF.

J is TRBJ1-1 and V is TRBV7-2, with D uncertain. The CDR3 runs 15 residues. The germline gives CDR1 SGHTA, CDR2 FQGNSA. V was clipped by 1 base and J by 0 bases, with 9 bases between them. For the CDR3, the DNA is TGTGCCAGCAGCTTAGTTGCAAGCATGAACACTGAAGCTTTCTTT. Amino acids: CASSLVASMNTEAFF.

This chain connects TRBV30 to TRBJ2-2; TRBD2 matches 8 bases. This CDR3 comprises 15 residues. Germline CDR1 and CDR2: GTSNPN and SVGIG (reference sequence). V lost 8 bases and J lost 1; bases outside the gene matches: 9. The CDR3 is CATITGLENTGELFF. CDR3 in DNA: TGTGCCACGATAACGGGACTAGAGAACACCGGGGAGCTGTTTTTT.

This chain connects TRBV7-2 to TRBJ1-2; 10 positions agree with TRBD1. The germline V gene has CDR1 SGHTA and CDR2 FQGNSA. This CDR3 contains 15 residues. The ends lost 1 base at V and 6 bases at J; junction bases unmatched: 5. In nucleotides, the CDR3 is TGTGCCAGCAGCTTAGTCTTGGGGACAGGGGATGGCTACACCTTC. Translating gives CASSLVLGTGDGYTF.

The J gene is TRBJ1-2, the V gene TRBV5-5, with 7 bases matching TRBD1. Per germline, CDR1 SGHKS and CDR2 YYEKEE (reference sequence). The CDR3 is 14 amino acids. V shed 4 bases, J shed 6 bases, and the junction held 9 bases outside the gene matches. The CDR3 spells CASSPGGLGNGYTF. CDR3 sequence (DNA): TGTGCCAGCAGCCCAGGGGGTCTGGGGAATGGCTACACCTTC.

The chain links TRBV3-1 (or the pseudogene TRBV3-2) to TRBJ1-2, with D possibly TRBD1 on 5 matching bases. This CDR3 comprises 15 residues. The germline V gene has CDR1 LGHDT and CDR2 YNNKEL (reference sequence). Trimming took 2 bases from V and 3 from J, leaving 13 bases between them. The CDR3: CASSQRQLGDYGYTF. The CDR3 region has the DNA TGTGCCAGCAGCCAAAGACAGTTAGGGGACTATGGCTACACCTTC.

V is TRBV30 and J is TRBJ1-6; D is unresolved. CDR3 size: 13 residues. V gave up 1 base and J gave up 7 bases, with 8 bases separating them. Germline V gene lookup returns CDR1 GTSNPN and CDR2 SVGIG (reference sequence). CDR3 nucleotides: TGTGCCTGGAGTGCCGGAGAGAATTCACCCCTCCACTTT. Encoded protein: CAWSAGENSPLHF.

The CDR3 reads CASRKGQGYGYTF. As DNA, the CDR3 is TGCGCCAGCAGGAAGGGACAGGGTTATGGCTACACCTTC. The rearrangement uses TRBV5-1 and TRBJ1-2; the match to TRBD1 covers 9 bases. The J segment lost 5 bases and the V segment lost 5 bases, leaving 4 bases of the junction unmatched. The germline V gene has CDR1 SGHRS and CDR2 YFSETQ. This CDR3 region has 13 residues.

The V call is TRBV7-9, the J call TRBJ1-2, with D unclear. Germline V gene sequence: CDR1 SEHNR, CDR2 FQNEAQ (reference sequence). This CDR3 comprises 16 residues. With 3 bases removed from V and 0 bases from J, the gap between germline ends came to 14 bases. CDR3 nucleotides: TGTGCCAGCAGCTTTCCCCCGGTTCCCCCTAACTATGGCTACACCTTC. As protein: CASSFPPVPPNYGYTF.

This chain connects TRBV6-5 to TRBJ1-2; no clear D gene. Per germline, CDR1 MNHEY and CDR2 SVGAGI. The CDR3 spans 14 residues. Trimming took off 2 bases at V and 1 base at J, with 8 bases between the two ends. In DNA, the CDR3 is TGTGCCAGCAGTTACCGCGGTCATAACTATGGCTACACCTTC. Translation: CASSYRGHNYGYTF.

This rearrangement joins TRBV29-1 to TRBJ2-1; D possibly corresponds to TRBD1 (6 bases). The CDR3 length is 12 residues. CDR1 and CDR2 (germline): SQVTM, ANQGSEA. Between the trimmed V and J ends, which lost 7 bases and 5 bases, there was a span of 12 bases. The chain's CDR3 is CSARGGNNEQFF. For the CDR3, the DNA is TGCAGCGCTCGAGGGGGAAACAATGAGCAGTTCTTC.

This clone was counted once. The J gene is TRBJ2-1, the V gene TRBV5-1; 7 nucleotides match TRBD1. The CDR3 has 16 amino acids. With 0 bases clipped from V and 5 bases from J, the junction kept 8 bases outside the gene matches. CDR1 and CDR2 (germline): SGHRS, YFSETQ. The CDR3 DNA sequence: TGCGCCAGCAGCTTGGTAGAGGGGGCGGCACACAATGAGCAGTTCTTC. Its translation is CASSLVEGAAHNEQFF.

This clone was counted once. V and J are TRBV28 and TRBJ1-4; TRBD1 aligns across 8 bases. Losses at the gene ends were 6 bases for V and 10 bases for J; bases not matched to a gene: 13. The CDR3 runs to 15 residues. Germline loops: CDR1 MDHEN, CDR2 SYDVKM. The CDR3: CASSPSDRVGGKLFF. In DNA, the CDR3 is TGTGCCAGCAGCCCCTCGGACAGGGTTGGAGGAAAACTGTTTTTT.

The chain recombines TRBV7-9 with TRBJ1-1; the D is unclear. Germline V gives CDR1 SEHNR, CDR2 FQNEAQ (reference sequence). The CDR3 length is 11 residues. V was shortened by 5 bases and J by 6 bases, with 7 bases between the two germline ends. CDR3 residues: CASSLTAEAFF. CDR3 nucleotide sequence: TGTGCCAGCAGCCTTACTGCTGAAGCTTTCTTT.

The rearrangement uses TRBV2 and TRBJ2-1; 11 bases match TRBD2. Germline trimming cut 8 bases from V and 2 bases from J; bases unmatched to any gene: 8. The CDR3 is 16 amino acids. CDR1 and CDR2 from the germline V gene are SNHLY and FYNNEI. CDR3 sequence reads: CASGGLAANAYNEQFF. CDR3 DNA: TGTGCCAGCGGGGGACTAGCGGCAAACGCCTACAATGAGCAGTTCTTC.